This T cell receptor (beta chain) was documented in a study of technical replicates of blood from four donors (dated by TCRdb to 2017 to 2019). Concerning this clone itself: This receptor's antigen is unknown. Per-nucleotide qualities are absent, and no much larger clonotype sits a single base away.

The CDR3 runs 11 amino acids, cysteine and phenylalanine included. Only CDR3 DNA is held: 33 bases, read in frame from base 1. CDR1 and CDR2 are drawn from the germline V gene (reference sequence): DFQATT, SNEGSKA. Trimming accounts for 6 bases at V and 6 bases at J, while the number of junction bases matched to no gene is 3. The library was obtained by the immunoSEQ multiplex PCR assay. TCRdb's version of the immuneACCESS table is confined to in-frame rearrangements and falls short of the full clone set. An unresolved V gene accounts for under half of the shortfall where checked; the remainder is of unknown origin. The sample table contains some 58,000 clones; only one count was recorded for roughly 94% of them. The ten most abundant clones make up approximately 0.2% of the sample.

This clonotype was sampled from a human donor in good health. Sequencing was carried out using T cells isolated from PBMCs. The chain was built from TRBV20-1 and TRBJ2-3, and 7 bases in between align with TRBD1. The sequence in DNA is TGCAGTGCCTTGACAGGGGATACGCAGTATTTT. This gives the protein CSALTGDTQYF.